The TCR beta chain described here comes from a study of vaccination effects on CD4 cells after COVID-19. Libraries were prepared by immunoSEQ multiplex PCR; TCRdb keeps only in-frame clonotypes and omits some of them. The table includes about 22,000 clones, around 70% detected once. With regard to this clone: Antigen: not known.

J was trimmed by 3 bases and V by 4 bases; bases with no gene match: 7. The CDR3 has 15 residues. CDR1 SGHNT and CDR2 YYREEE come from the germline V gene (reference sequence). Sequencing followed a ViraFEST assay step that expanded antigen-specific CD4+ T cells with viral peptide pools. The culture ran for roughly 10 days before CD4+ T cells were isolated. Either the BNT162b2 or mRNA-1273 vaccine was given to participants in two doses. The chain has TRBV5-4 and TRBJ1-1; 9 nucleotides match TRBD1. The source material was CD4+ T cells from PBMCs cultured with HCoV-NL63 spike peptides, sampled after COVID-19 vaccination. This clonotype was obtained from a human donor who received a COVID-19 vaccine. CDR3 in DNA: TGTGCCAGCAGCGGAAAACAGGGGGCGGACACTGAAGCTTTCTTT. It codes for CASSGKQGADTEAFF.